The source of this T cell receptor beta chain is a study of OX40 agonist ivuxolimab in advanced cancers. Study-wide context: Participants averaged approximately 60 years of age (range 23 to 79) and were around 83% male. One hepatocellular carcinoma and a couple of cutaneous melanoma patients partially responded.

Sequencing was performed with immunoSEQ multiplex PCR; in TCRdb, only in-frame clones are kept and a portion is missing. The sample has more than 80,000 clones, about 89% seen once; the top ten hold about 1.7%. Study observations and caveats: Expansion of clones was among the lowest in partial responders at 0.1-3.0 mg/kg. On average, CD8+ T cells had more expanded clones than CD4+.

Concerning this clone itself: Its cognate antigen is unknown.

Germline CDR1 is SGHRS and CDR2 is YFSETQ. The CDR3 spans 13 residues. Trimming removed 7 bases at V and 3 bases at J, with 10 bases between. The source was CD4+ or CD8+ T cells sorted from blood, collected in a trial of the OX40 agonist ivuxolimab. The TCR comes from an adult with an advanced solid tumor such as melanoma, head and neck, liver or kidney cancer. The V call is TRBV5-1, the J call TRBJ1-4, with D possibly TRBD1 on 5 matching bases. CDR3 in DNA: TGCGCCAGCCGCCGGGACTCTAATGAAAAACTGTTTTTT. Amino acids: CASRRDSNEKLFF.